One sample yielded the 27 T cell receptor beta chains listed below, sequenced in a study of T cells in Graves' hyperthyroidism and ophthalmopathy. RNA transcripts gave rise to amplified TCR beta CDR3 regions. The study used the HTBI primer set for a first-round RT-PCR of the TCR CDR3. TCRdb re-analysed the multiplex PCR reads in MiXCR, keeping a single row per CDR3 protein. The data contain approximately 610,000 distinct CDR3 sequences, approximately 16% of them singletons. The sample was blood. These receptors were taken from a woman younger than 30 with Graves' hyperthyroidism.

A few counts support this clonotype. This may come from a read error, since a much larger clone is one base off. V and J are TRBV5-1 and TRBJ2-1; no definite D call. The V end lost 0 bases, the J end lost 10 bases, and 14 bases lay between the germline ends. CDR3 length: 14 amino acids. Germline lookup yields CDR1 SGHRS and CDR2 YFSETQ. CDR3 DNA: TGCGCCAGCAGCTTGGGGTTCACTTCCTACGAGCAGTTCTTC. This sequence encodes CASSLGFTSYEQFF.

The J gene is TRBJ2-7, the V gene TRBV13, with TRBD2 matching 7 bases. The CDR3 length is 14 residues. The germline gives CDR1 PRHDT, CDR2 FYEKMQ (reference sequence). The J segment lost 4 bases and the V segment lost 1 base, leaving 4 bases of the junction unmatched. The CDR3 bases are TGTGCCAGCAGCTTAGCCGGGGAGGGATACGAGCAGTACTTC. Protein product: CASSLAGEGYEQYF.

This clonotype appeared many times. The chain uses TRBV7-9 and TRBJ1-1, with D perhaps matching TRBD1 (6 bases). V gave up 7 bases and J gave up 3 bases, with 27 bases separating them. Germline V gene data show CDR1 as SEHNR and CDR2 as FQNEAQ (reference sequence). The CDR3 loop spans 18 amino acids. The CDR3 DNA sequence: TGTGCCAGCATCGCCCGGGGGGGGACCGCAAGGGGGGACACTGAAGCTTTCTTT. Its protein is CASIARGGTARGDTEAFF.

CDR3 protein: CSVEPRPGAYGYTF. CDR3 coding DNA: TGCAGCGTTGAGCCCCGTCCAGGGGCGTATGGCTACACCTTC. The rearrangement links TRBV29-1 to TRBJ1-2; a weak D match, TRBD1 (6 bases). V was cut by 3 bases and J by 5 bases, with 16 bases left in between. Per germline, CDR1 SQVTM and CDR2 ANQGSEA. The CDR3 runs to 14 residues.

Only one count was recorded for this clonotype. V is TRBV28 and J is TRBJ2-7; weak D call: TRBD2 (5 bases). Germline CDR1 and CDR2: MDHEN and SYDVKM. The CDR3 totals 14 residues. Trimming cost V 7 bases and J 3 bases, with 16 bases left between them. The CDR3 sequence: CASNLASKLYEQYF. The CDR3 DNA is TGTGCCAGCAACCTGGCTAGCAAACTCTACGAGCAGTACTTC.

The chain recombines TRBV19 with TRBJ2-6; TRBD1 aligns across 7 bases. V trimming: 6 bases; J trimming: 0 bases; junction bases outside the gene matches: 11. Germline CDR1 reads LNHDA; CDR2 reads SQIVND (reference sequence). The CDR3 sequence is 18 residues long. The CDR3 region is CASSTIGQANSGANVLTF. CDR3 bases: TGTGCCAGTAGCACAATTGGACAGGCCAACTCTGGGGCCAACGTCCTGACTTTC.

This clonotype has ten or more counts. The chain carries TRBV20-1 and TRBJ2-7, with 7 nucleotides matching TRBD2. Germline V gives CDR1 DFQATT, CDR2 SNEGSKA (reference sequence). The CDR3 covers 11 residues. Here the CDR3 reads CCPGGGGEQYF. Written as DNA, the CDR3 is TGCTGCCCTGGGGGGGGTGGAGAGCAGTACTTC.

Many counts were recorded for this clonotype. The DNA for the CDR3 is TGTGCTAGTGGTTCCCCGGTGGCCTTACAGACCCAGTACTTC. The encoded protein is CASGSPVALQTQYF. The chain is built from TRBV12-5 and TRBJ2-5, with D unclear. The CDR3 spans 14 residues. Trimming cost V 4 bases and J 6 bases, with 15 bases left between them. Per germline, CDR1 LGHNT and CDR2 FRNRAP.

The gene calls are TRBV20-1 and TRBJ1-2, with 7 bases lining up with TRBD1. The germline gives CDR1 DFQATT, CDR2 SNEGSKA (reference sequence). The CDR3 length is 14 residues. Trimming cost V 8 bases and J 2 bases; bases outside gene matches: 11. CDR3 nucleotides: TGCAGTACTGTGGACGGGACAGACAACTATGGCTACACCTTC. Translated, it gives CSTVDGTDNYGYTF.

Only a few counts were recorded for this clonotype. The V and J genes are TRBV6-5 and TRBJ1-3; no definite D call. Between the trimmed V and J ends, which lost 2 bases and 0 bases, there was a span of 8 bases. This CDR3 is 15 amino acids long. Germline V gene data show CDR1 as MNHEY and CDR2 as SVGAGI. The DNA of the CDR3 is TGTGCCAGCAGTTACCAGGCGAACTCTGGAAACACCATATATTTT. Protein: CASSYQANSGNTIYF.

This clonotype was detected only a few times. This rearrangement joins TRBV6-2 or TRBV6-3 to TRBJ2-2; the D gene is possibly TRBD2 (5 bases). CDR3 size: 14 residues. Germline lookup yields CDR1 MNHEY and CDR2 SVGEGT. Trimming stripped 10 bases from V and 3 bases from J, with 15 bases between. The CDR3 nucleotides are TGTGCCACCTATTTTAGCGCCGACACCGGGGAGCTGTTTTTT. It yields the protein CATYFSADTGELFF.

There are a few counts of this clonotype. The rearrangement links TRBV12-3 or TRBV12-4 to TRBJ1-5; D may be TRBD1 (5 bases). Trimming took off 3 bases at V and 4 bases at J, with 13 bases between the two ends. The CDR3 is made up of 15 amino acids. CDR3 in amino acids: CASSLRGAGNQPQHF. The CDR3 nucleotides are TGTGCCAGCAGTTTGCGAGGGGCTGGTAATCAGCCCCAGCATTTT.

In this sample, this clonotype turned up many times. The gene calls are TRBV2 and TRBJ2-7; D possibly corresponds to TRBD2 (7 bases). CDR1 SNHLY and CDR2 FYNNEI come from the germline V gene. The length of the CDR3 is 14 residues. Deletions cut 1 base from V and 6 bases from J, with 13 bases between. The CDR3, as DNA: TGTGCCAGCAGTGAAGGGGGGGGCCCACTCGAGCAGTACTTC. Translated: CASSEGGGPLEQYF.

This clonotype was counted at least ten times. The J gene is TRBJ2-3, the V gene TRBV6-6, with TRBD1 matching 9 bases. Germline assignment: CDR1 MNHNY and CDR2 SVGAGI (reference sequence). Losses at the gene ends were 2 bases for V and 2 bases for J; bases not matched to a gene: 2. The CDR3 contains 15 residues. CDR3 sequence: CASSYGTGTTDTQYF. CDR3 DNA sequence: TGTGCCAGCAGTTACGGGACAGGGACCACAGATACGCAGTATTTT.

This clonotype was seen ten or more times. The V gene is TRBV27, the J gene TRBJ2-1; 9 positions agree with TRBD1. Trimming cost V 6 bases and J 8 bases; bases outside gene matches: 11. There are 15 residues in the CDR3. The V gene's germline CDR1 is MNHEY and CDR2 SMNVEV (reference sequence). The CDR3 DNA sequence: TGTGCCAGCAGCACCGGGACAGGGCTTAAGCATGAGCAGTTCTTC. Translated, it gives CASSTGTGLKHEQFF.

This clonotype was counted between two and nine times. V usage is TRBV15 and J usage is TRBJ2-7; TRBD2 might be the D (6 bases). The germline CDR1 and CDR2 sequences are LNHNV and YYDKDF (reference sequence). V lost 4 bases and J lost 2, with 18 bases in between. The CDR3 loop spans 16 amino acids. DNA of the CDR3: TGTGCCACCAGCAAGCCCGCGGGACGGGGCCCCTACGAGCAGTACTTC. It is translated as CATSKPAGRGPYEQYF.

This clonotype was detected many times. The genes are TRBV20-1 and TRBJ2-7; 9 nucleotides match TRBD2. Looked up from germline, CDR1 is DFQATT and CDR2 is SNEGSKA (reference sequence). J lost 6 bases, V lost 0 bases, and 6 bases had no gene match. The CDR3 length is 14 residues. The CDR3 loop is CSAREASGILEQYF. DNA for the CDR3: TGCAGTGCTAGAGAGGCTAGCGGGATACTCGAGCAGTACTTC.

This clonotype has at least ten counts. The chain has TRBV6-1 and TRBJ2-7; a possible D gene is TRBD2 (6 bases). Trimming stripped 5 bases from V and 9 bases from J, with 17 bases between. The CDR3 length is 13 residues. Germline CDR1 reads MNHNS; CDR2 reads SASEGT. As DNA, the CDR3 is TGTGCCAGCAGTACTAGCCTTTCTGGGGGGCAGTACTTC. This codes for CASSTSLSGGQYF.

The CDR3 DNA reads TGTGCCTGGAGGATTAGCGGGCCCAAAAACATTCAGTACTTC. Its protein is CAWRISGPKNIQYF. The chain couples TRBV30 to TRBJ2-4; 7 bases match TRBD2. Germline V gives CDR1 GTSNPN, CDR2 SVGIG (reference sequence). V shed 3 bases, J shed 2 bases, and the junction held 4 bases outside the gene matches. This CDR3 has 14 residues. The full variable domain, rest sourced from reference TRBV30 and TRBJ2-4, is SQTIHQWPATLVQPVGSPLSLECTVEGTSNPNLYWYRQAAGRGLQLLFYSVGIGQISSEVPQNLSASRPQDRQFILSSKKLLLSDSGFYLCAWRISGPKNIQYFGAGTRLSVL.

This clonotype was detected only once. One base away lies a much larger clone, so this may be a sequencing read error. The genes are TRBV2 and TRBJ2-7, with a possible D match to TRBD2 (6 bases). CDR1 and CDR2 (germline): SNHLY, FYNNEI. The CDR3 has 13 residues. The V end was cut by 5 bases, the J end by 3 bases, with 11 bases between. CDR3 region: CASSQDYRYEQYF. The DNA for the CDR3 is TGTGCCAGCAGTCAGGACTACCGCTACGAGCAGTACTTC.

This clonotype was picked up many times. The genes are TRBV12-3 or TRBV12-4 and TRBJ1-2, with 7 positions matching TRBD1. The CDR3 consists of 16 residues. V trimming: 6 bases; J trimming: 0 bases; junction bases outside the gene matches: 10. The CDR3, as DNA: TGTGCCAGCAGCCCAAACCGGGACAGATCTAACTATGGCTACACCTTC. Protein: CASSPNRDRSNYGYTF.

The chain employs TRBV20-1 and TRBJ2-3; 7 bases are a match to TRBD2. V shed 0 bases and J 2 bases; nucleotides not matched to a gene: 8. The CDR3 has 16 amino acids. Germline CDR1 and CDR2: DFQATT and SNEGSKA (reference sequence). This CDR3 is CSARDDTGGDTDTQYF. The CDR3 region has the DNA TGCAGTGCTAGAGATGATACGGGAGGAGACACAGATACGCAGTATTTT.

This clonotype was counted only a few times. This chain connects TRBV20-1 to TRBJ2-1; D call uncertain. Trimming removed 5 bases from V and 4 bases from J, with 9 bases in between. Germline V gives CDR1 DFQATT, CDR2 SNEGSKA (reference sequence). This CDR3 is built from 12 residues. CDR3 coding DNA: TGCAGTGCTGGGCGAACTTACAATGAGCAGTTCTTC. It specifies CSAGRTYNEQFF.

This chain links TRBV5-4 with TRBJ1-4, with TRBD1 identical over 8 bases. In germline, CDR1 is SGHNT, CDR2 YYREEE (reference sequence). The CDR3 spans 15 residues. The V segment lost 4 bases and the J segment 4 bases; nucleotides outside the gene matches: 6. The CDR3 spells CASSRRDRNNEKLFF. In DNA, the CDR3 is TGTGCCAGCAGCCGCCGGGACAGGAATAATGAAAAACTGTTTTTT.

This clonotype was recorded a few times. The chain is built from TRBV27 and TRBJ1-5; weak D call: TRBD1 (5 bases). Trimming removed 0 bases from V and 3 bases from J, with 18 bases in between. In germline, CDR1 is MNHEY, CDR2 SMNVEV (reference sequence). CDR3 length: 18 amino acids. CDR3 DNA sequence: TGTGCCAGCAGTTTATCGCTTAGGGAAAAGGGGAACAATCAGCCCCAGCATTTT. It specifies CASSLSLREKGNNQPQHF.

This clonotype appeared a few times. V and J are TRBV20-1 and TRBJ1-1, with 8 bases that match TRBD1. Germline V gene lookup returns CDR1 DFQATT and CDR2 SNEGSKA (reference sequence). The junction had 10 bases not matched to a gene; V was cut back by 6 bases and J by 1 base. The CDR3 extends over 15 amino acids. CDR3 DNA: TGCAGTGCCACTGGGACAGGTCTTGGGAACACTGAAGCTTTCTTT. It yields the protein CSATGTGLGNTEAFF.

The V call is TRBV7-2, the J call TRBJ2-3; D perhaps matches TRBD2 (5 bases). Trimming took 5 bases from V and 6 from J, leaving 18 bases between them. This CDR3 comprises 15 residues. Germline V gene lookup returns CDR1 SGHTA and CDR2 FQGNSA. In DNA form, the CDR3 reads TGTGCCAGCAGCCCAGAGGGAACGGGGTCCGATACGCAGTATTTT. Amino acid sequence: CASSPEGTGSDTQYF.